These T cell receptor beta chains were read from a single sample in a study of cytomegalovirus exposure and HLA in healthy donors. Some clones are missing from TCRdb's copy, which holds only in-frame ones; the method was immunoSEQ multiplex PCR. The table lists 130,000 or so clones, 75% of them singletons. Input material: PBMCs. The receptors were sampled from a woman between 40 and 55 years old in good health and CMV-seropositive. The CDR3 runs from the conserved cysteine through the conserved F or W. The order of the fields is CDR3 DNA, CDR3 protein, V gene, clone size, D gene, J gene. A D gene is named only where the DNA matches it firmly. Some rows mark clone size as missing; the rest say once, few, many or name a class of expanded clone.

CDR3 DNA: TGTGCCAGCAGCAGCATCCGGACGTACATAGGGGGTGAGCAGTTCTTC; CDR3 protein: CASSSIRTYIGGEQFF; V gene: TRBV7-6; clone size: NA; D gene: NA; J gene: TRBJ2-1
CDR3 DNA: TGTGCCTGGAGTGTTCGGTCTTGGAGCATTAGCTACGAGCAGTACTTC; CDR3 protein: CAWSVRSWSISYEQYF; V gene: TRBV30; clone size: NA; D gene: NA; J gene: TRBJ2-7
CDR3 DNA: TGTGCCAGCAGTCTGAGACAGGGGGCGGTGGGGAACACCATATATTTT; CDR3 protein: CASSLRQGAVGNTIYF; V gene: TRBV28; clone size: NA; D gene: TRBD1; J gene: TRBJ1-3
CDR3 DNA: TGTGCCAGCAGCGTAGACGGGGGGTGGAATGAGCAGTTCTTC; CDR3 protein: CASSVDGGWNEQFF; V gene: TRBV9; clone size: NA; D gene: TRBD2; J gene: TRBJ2-1
CDR3 DNA: TGTGCCAGCGGGCGGGTAAATAGCAATCAGCCCCAGCATTTT; CDR3 protein: CASGRVNSNQPQHF; V gene: TRBV5-8; clone size: NA; D gene: NA; J gene: TRBJ1-5
CDR3 DNA: TGTGCCAGCACCAGGGGACTAGCGGGCGCCGGGGAGCTGTTTTTT; CDR3 protein: CASTRGLAGAGELFF; V gene: TRBV27; clone size: few; D gene: TRBD2; J gene: TRBJ2-2
CDR3 DNA: TGTGCCAGTACGACCGGGAGCTCCTACAATGAGCAGTTCTTC; CDR3 protein: CASTTGSSYNEQFF; V gene: TRBV19; clone size: NA; D gene: NA; J gene: TRBJ2-1
CDR3 DNA: TGTGCCTGGACCGGCGGGGGTACAGATACGCAGTATTTT; CDR3 protein: CAWTGGGTDTQYF; V gene: TRBV30; clone size: NA; D gene: TRBD2; J gene: TRBJ2-3
CDR3 DNA: TGTGCCAGCAGCCAGACCGGCCACGGGAACGGGGAGCTGTTTTTT; CDR3 protein: CASSQTGHGNGELFF; V gene: TRBV6-6; clone size: NA; D gene: NA; J gene: TRBJ2-2
CDR3 DNA: TGTGCCATCGGACTTTCGGGAGGAAACACCATATATTTT; CDR3 protein: CAIGLSGGNTIYF; V gene: TRBV6-1; clone size: once; D gene: NA; J gene: TRBJ1-3
CDR3 DNA: TGCGCCAGCAGCTCGGGAGAAGGATATGGCTACACCTTC; CDR3 protein: CASSSGEGYGYTF; V gene: TRBV5-1; clone size: NA; D gene: NA; J gene: TRBJ1-2
CDR3 DNA: TGTGCCAGCAGTGACCCGTTTGGCTACACCTTC; CDR3 protein: CASSDPFGYTF; V gene: TRBV6-1; clone size: NA; D gene: NA; J gene: TRBJ1-2
CDR3 DNA: TGTGCCAGCAGCAAGACACAGGGTGCTGGGGCCAACGTCCTGACTTTC; CDR3 protein: CASSKTQGAGANVLTF; V gene: TRBV7-6; clone size: NA; D gene: NA; J gene: TRBJ2-6
CDR3 DNA: TGTGCCTGGAGTTCAGGCGGGGCCCCCTACGAGCAGTACTTC; CDR3 protein: CAWSSGGAPYEQYF; V gene: TRBV30; clone size: NA; D gene: NA; J gene: TRBJ2-7
CDR3 DNA: TGTGCCTGGAGTTCGGGACTAGCGGCTAATGAGCAGTTCTTC; CDR3 protein: CAWSSGLAANEQFF; V gene: TRBV30; clone size: NA; D gene: TRBD2; J gene: TRBJ2-1
CDR3 DNA: TGTGCCAGCTCACCCTACGACAGACACAATGAGCAGTTCTTC; CDR3 protein: CASSPYDRHNEQFF; V gene: TRBV18; clone size: NA; D gene: NA; J gene: TRBJ2-1
CDR3 DNA: TGCGCCAGCAGCTCAGACAGGGACCTTAACACTGAAGCTTTCTTT; CDR3 protein: CASSSDRDLNTEAFF; V gene: TRBV5-8; clone size: NA; D gene: TRBD1; J gene: TRBJ1-1
CDR3 DNA: TGTGCCAGTAGTTCCGAGACTCGCGAGGGTGTGGAGACCCAGTACTTC; CDR3 protein: CASSSETREGVETQYF; V gene: TRBV19; clone size: few; D gene: NA; J gene: TRBJ2-5
CDR3 DNA: TGTGCCAGCTCCCCGAGGGAGGCCGGCTACTATGGCTACACCTTC; CDR3 protein: CASSPREAGYYGYTF; V gene: TRBV18; clone size: few; D gene: NA; J gene: TRBJ1-2
CDR3 DNA: TGTGCCAGCTTTCGGCAGGGAAATTCACCCCTCCACTTT; CDR3 protein: CASFRQGNSPLHF; V gene: TRBV5-4; clone size: NA; D gene: NA; J gene: TRBJ1-6
CDR3 DNA: TGTGCCAGCAGCTCACAGGGGCTAGCTAACTATGGCTACACCTTC; CDR3 protein: CASSSQGLANYGYTF; V gene: TRBV11-2; clone size: NA; D gene: TRBD1; J gene: TRBJ1-2
CDR3 DNA: TGTGCCAGCAGTTACTCGACAGGGTTAAAACTGTTTTTT; CDR3 protein: CASSYSTGLKLFF; V gene: TRBV6-5; clone size: few; D gene: TRBD1; J gene: TRBJ1-4
CDR3 DNA: TGTGCCAGCAGTTATGATGGCAGGCCCTACGAGCAGTACTTC; CDR3 protein: CASSYDGRPYEQYF; V gene: TRBV6-5; clone size: NA; D gene: NA; J gene: TRBJ2-7
CDR3 DNA: TGTGCCAGCAGGGCAGGGGACTATGGCTACACCTTC; CDR3 protein: CASRAGDYGYTF; V gene: TRBV6-5; clone size: NA; D gene: NA; J gene: TRBJ1-2
CDR3 DNA: TGTGCCAGCAGCGTAGGAGGGAGCGACACTGAAGCTTTCTTT; CDR3 protein: CASSVGGSDTEAFF; V gene: TRBV9; clone size: NA; D gene: NA; J gene: TRBJ1-1
CDR3 DNA: TGTGCCAGCAGCTATACCCGACAGGTCTCCTATGGCTACACCTTC; CDR3 protein: CASSYTRQVSYGYTF; V gene: TRBV6-1; clone size: few; D gene: NA; J gene: TRBJ1-2
CDR3 DNA: TGTGCCAGCAACACCGGGACACCGATCTCCTACGAGCAGTACTTC; CDR3 protein: CASNTGTPISYEQYF; V gene: TRBV28; clone size: NA; D gene: NA; J gene: TRBJ2-7
CDR3 DNA: TGTGCCATCAGTGCGGGACAGGGGGAAGGTCAGCCCCAGCATTTT; CDR3 protein: CAISAGQGEGQPQHF; V gene: TRBV10-3; clone size: few; D gene: TRBD1; J gene: TRBJ1-5
CDR3 DNA: TGCGCCAGCAGCTTTACTAGCGGGAGGGGAAGCTACTACGAGCAGTACTTC; CDR3 protein: CASSFTSGRGSYYEQYF; V gene: TRBV5-1; clone size: NA; D gene: TRBD2; J gene: TRBJ2-7
CDR3 DNA: TGTGCCAGCAGTGAAGGGGCGTGGGGGGGTCGAAACATTCAGTACTTC; CDR3 protein: CASSEGAWGGRNIQYF; V gene: TRBV2; clone size: NA; D gene: TRBD2; J gene: TRBJ2-4
CDR3 DNA: TGTGCCAGCAGCTTTTTACGGGAGACAGGGACTTACGAGCAGTACTTC; CDR3 protein: CASSFLRETGTYEQYF; V gene: TRBV5-6; clone size: once; D gene: NA; J gene: TRBJ2-7
CDR3 DNA: TGTGCCAGCAGCGGAGGAGAGCTGCGGAACACTGAAGCTTTCTTT; CDR3 protein: CASSGGELRNTEAFF; V gene: TRBV7-9; clone size: NA; D gene: NA; J gene: TRBJ1-1
CDR3 DNA: TGTGCCAGCAGCCCGAGCGGGCCCCATTCACCCCTCCACTTT; CDR3 protein: CASSPSGPHSPLHF; V gene: TRBV5-4; clone size: NA; D gene: NA; J gene: TRBJ1-6
CDR3 DNA: TGTGCCAGCAGCTTGCGCGGCCCTCAAAACTATGGCTACACCTTC; CDR3 protein: CASSLRGPQNYGYTF; V gene: TRBV5-5; clone size: NA; D gene: NA; J gene: TRBJ1-2
CDR3 DNA: TGTGCCAGCCGGACAGGGGGCGCGTATGAGCAGTTCTTC; CDR3 protein: CASRTGGAYEQFF; V gene: TRBV30; clone size: few; D gene: TRBD1; J gene: TRBJ2-1
CDR3 DNA: TGTGCCAGCAGCTTAAGGACAGCCCACTCTGGGGCCAACGTCCTGACTTTC; CDR3 protein: CASSLRTAHSGANVLTF; V gene: TRBV7-6; clone size: NA; D gene: NA; J gene: TRBJ2-6
CDR3 DNA: TGTGCCAGCTCACCCGCAGGGGCTGGCAATCAGCCCCAGCATTTT; CDR3 protein: CASSPAGAGNQPQHF; V gene: TRBV18; clone size: NA; D gene: NA; J gene: TRBJ1-5
CDR3 DNA: TGCGCCAGCACCCCAGGGACAAACCAAGAGACCCAGTACTTC; CDR3 protein: CASTPGTNQETQYF; V gene: TRBV5-1; clone size: NA; D gene: NA; J gene: TRBJ2-5
CDR3 DNA: TGTGCCAGCAGCCAAGATCCCCCAGGGCTAATGAACACTGAAGCTTTCTTT; CDR3 protein: CASSQDPPGLMNTEAFF; V gene: TRBV4-2; clone size: NA; D gene: NA; J gene: TRBJ1-1
CDR3 DNA: TGTGCCAGCAGCTCCCCGGGGGGAGCGTGGGGGCCAGATACGCAGTATTTT; CDR3 protein: CASSSPGGAWGPDTQYF; V gene: TRBV5-6; clone size: NA; D gene: NA; J gene: TRBJ2-3
CDR3 DNA: TGTGCCAGTAGTGCGGACAGACTGAACACTGAAGCTTTCTTT; CDR3 protein: CASSADRLNTEAFF; V gene: TRBV19; clone size: NA; D gene: NA; J gene: TRBJ1-1
CDR3 DNA: TGTGCCTGGAGTGTAGAGGGTATTTTCGCCGGGGGGAGCAATCAGCCCCAGCATTTT; CDR3 protein: CAWSVEGIFAGGSNQPQHF; V gene: TRBV30; clone size: NA; D gene: NA; J gene: TRBJ1-5